These T cell receptor beta chains were read from a single sample in a study of T cell changes during pregnancy in multiple sclerosis. Libraries were prepared by immunoSEQ multiplex PCR; TCRdb keeps only in-frame clonotypes and omits some of them. The sample holds tens of thousands of clones, 88% seen once. This material consisted of CD4+ T cells from peripheral blood mononuclear cells, taken before pregnancy. Every receptor here comes from a female donor with multiple sclerosis, enrolled in a pregnancy study. The CDR3 runs from the conserved cysteine through the conserved F or W. A D gene is named only where the DNA matches it firmly. Where a row states a size, it is once, few, many or the class of an expanded clone; other rows omit it.

v_gene: TRBV18
abundance: NA
j_gene: TRBJ2-4
d_gene: NA
CDR3nt: TGTGCCAGCTCACCACCGTCTACAGGAGCCAAAAACATTCAGTACTTC
CDR3aa: CASSPPSTGAKNIQYF

v_gene: TRBV5-6
abundance: NA
j_gene: TRBJ1-1
d_gene: NA
CDR3nt: TGTGCCAGCAGCTTTGGACACCTGAACACTGAAGCTTTCTTT
CDR3aa: CASSFGHLNTEAFF

v_gene: TRBV6-4
abundance: once
j_gene: TRBJ2-2
d_gene: NA
CDR3nt: TGTGCCAGCAGTGACTCGCGGGACACCGGGGAGCTGTTTTTT
CDR3aa: CASSDSRDTGELFF

v_gene: TRBV6-6
abundance: NA
j_gene: TRBJ2-1
d_gene: TRBD1
CDR3nt: TGTGCCAGCAGTTTCTCGACAGGGACCCATGAGCAGTTCTTC
CDR3aa: CASSFSTGTHEQFF

v_gene: TRBV4-3
abundance: NA
j_gene: TRBJ1-1
d_gene: NA
CDR3nt: TGCGCCAGCAGCCCTAGGGGGGGTACTTATGAAGCTTTCTTT
CDR3aa: CASSPRGGTYEAFF

v_gene: TRBV7-3
abundance: once
j_gene: TRBJ2-2
d_gene: TRBD2
CDR3nt: TGTGCCAGCAGCCCCGGGACTAGCGGCACCGGGGAGCTGTTTTTT
CDR3aa: CASSPGTSGTGELFF

v_gene: TRBV28
abundance: NA
j_gene: TRBJ2-7
d_gene: TRBD1
CDR3nt: TGTGCCAGTCTACAGGGGGCGAGGAACGAGCAGTACTTC
CDR3aa: CASLQGARNEQYF

v_gene: TRBV10-3
abundance: NA
j_gene: TRBJ2-5
d_gene: NA
CDR3nt: TGTGCCATCAGTGCTAGTTTGTGGGAGACCCAGTACTTC
CDR3aa: CAISASLWETQYF

v_gene: TRBV28
abundance: NA
j_gene: TRBJ1-5
d_gene: TRBD1
CDR3nt: TGTGCCAGCAGGGGAGGACAGGGCGGCCAGCCCCAGCATTTT
CDR3aa: CASRGGQGGQPQHF

v_gene: TRBV7-9
abundance: few
j_gene: TRBJ1-2
d_gene: NA
CDR3nt: TGTGCCAGCAGCCCCCCTAGCAGCCTCGTCTACACCTTC
CDR3aa: CASSPPSSLVYTF

v_gene: TRBV5-4
abundance: NA
j_gene: TRBJ2-1
d_gene: TRBD1
CDR3nt: TGTGCCAGCAGCCCCTGGACAGGGGACTACAATGAGCAGTTCTTC
CDR3aa: CASSPWTGDYNEQFF

v_gene: TRBV7-9
abundance: NA
j_gene: TRBJ1-3
d_gene: NA
CDR3nt: TGTGCCAGCAGCTTAGGAGGCTCTGGAAACACCATATATTTT
CDR3aa: CASSLGGSGNTIYF

v_gene: TRBV10-3
abundance: NA
j_gene: TRBJ2-1
d_gene: TRBD2
CDR3nt: TGTGCCATCAGTGATGGTAGCGGGAACGTTGGAAATGAGCAGTTCTTC
CDR3aa: CAISDGSGNVGNEQFF

v_gene: TRBV5-6
abundance: NA
j_gene: TRBJ1-4
d_gene: TRBD1
CDR3nt: TGTGCCAGCAGCGGACAGGGTTGGGGGAGTAATGAAAAACTGTTTTTT
CDR3aa: CASSGQGWGSNEKLFF

v_gene: TRBV7-9
abundance: NA
j_gene: TRBJ2-7
d_gene: NA
CDR3nt: TGTGCCAGCAGCTCCTTCTCGAGGCCTTGGGAGCAGTACTTC
CDR3aa: CASSSFSRPWEQYF

v_gene: TRBV28
abundance: NA
j_gene: TRBJ1-1
d_gene: NA
CDR3nt: TGTGCCAGCACCAGGGGCGAGGCTCGAGCTTTCTTT
CDR3aa: CASTRGEARAFF

v_gene: TRBV7-3
abundance: few
j_gene: TRBJ2-2
d_gene: NA
CDR3nt: TGTGCCAGCAGCTTATGGGGGACATCGAACACCGGGGAGCTGTTTTTT
CDR3aa: CASSLWGTSNTGELFF

v_gene: TRBV7-9
abundance: NA
j_gene: TRBJ2-1
d_gene: TRBD1
CDR3nt: TGTGCCAGCAGCCCCGACCTGGACAGGGGGCAAGATGAGCAGTTCTTC
CDR3aa: CASSPDLDRGQDEQFF

v_gene: TRBV27
abundance: NA
j_gene: TRBJ1-2
d_gene: NA
CDR3nt: TGTGCCAGCAGTCCCTATGGAGGGGCCGACTATGGCTACACCTTC
CDR3aa: CASSPYGGADYGYTF

v_gene: TRBV7-2
abundance: NA
j_gene: TRBJ2-1
d_gene: NA
CDR3nt: TGTGCCAGCAGCTCCGGCTCAGGTTCCTACAATGAGCAGTTCTTC
CDR3aa: CASSSGSGSYNEQFF

v_gene: TRBV7-3
abundance: few
j_gene: TRBJ1-1
d_gene: NA
CDR3nt: TGTGCCAGCAGCCTCAGCAGGGGTGAAGCTTTCTTT
CDR3aa: CASSLSRGEAFF

v_gene: TRBV6-5
abundance: NA
j_gene: TRBJ2-7
d_gene: NA
CDR3nt: TGTGCCAGCAGTTACGAGACAGAACAGGGTAACTACGAGCAGTACTTC
CDR3aa: CASSYETEQGNYEQYF

v_gene: TRBV14
abundance: once
j_gene: TRBJ1-1
d_gene: NA
CDR3nt: TGTGCCAGCAGCCGGGCGGGTGGCGCGCTTGAAGCTTTCTTT
CDR3aa: CASSRAGGALEAFF

v_gene: TRBV28
abundance: NA
j_gene: TRBJ2-7
d_gene: TRBD2
CDR3nt: TGTGCCAGCAGTGGTTCGGGGACTGGACTAGTCCCCTACGAGCAGTACTTC
CDR3aa: CASSGSGTGLVPYEQYF

v_gene: TRBV19
abundance: NA
j_gene: TRBJ1-4
d_gene: NA
CDR3nt: TGTGCCAGTAGTGGGGGCGCGGGTGCTAATGAAAAACTGTTTTTT
CDR3aa: CASSGGAGANEKLFF

v_gene: TRBV2
abundance: NA
j_gene: TRBJ2-4
d_gene: NA
CDR3nt: TGTGCCAGCAGTGAAGACGGAGGGAAAAACATTCAGTACTTC
CDR3aa: CASSEDGGKNIQYF

v_gene: TRBV30
abundance: NA
j_gene: TRBJ2-7
d_gene: NA
CDR3nt: TGTGCCTGCAGTATAGGGGGCGAGCAGTACTTC
CDR3aa: CACSIGGEQYF

v_gene: TRBV7-6
abundance: NA
j_gene: TRBJ2-7
d_gene: NA
CDR3nt: TGTGCCAGCAGCTCCGGCCCAGGGCAAGACTACGAGCAGTACTTC
CDR3aa: CASSSGPGQDYEQYF

v_gene: TRBV5-4
abundance: NA
j_gene: TRBJ2-2
d_gene: NA
CDR3nt: TGTGCCAGCAGCTTGGGAGGTGGGTCCGGGGAGCTGTTTTTT
CDR3aa: CASSLGGGSGELFF

v_gene: TRBV27
abundance: NA
j_gene: TRBJ1-1
d_gene: TRBD1
CDR3nt: TGTGCCAGCAGTGTTAGACAGGGCCTAAGGGCTTTCTTT
CDR3aa: CASSVRQGLRAFF

v_gene: TRBV5-1
abundance: NA
j_gene: TRBJ2-3
d_gene: NA
CDR3nt: TGCGCCAGCAGCTTCGACAGTAGCTACACAGATACGCAGTATTTT
CDR3aa: CASSFDSSYTDTQYF

v_gene: TRBV29-1
abundance: NA
j_gene: TRBJ2-7
d_gene: NA
CDR3nt: TGCAGCGTTGTCTCAGTAAGAAACGAGCAGTACTTC
CDR3aa: CSVVSVRNEQYF

v_gene: TRBV7-9
abundance: NA
j_gene: TRBJ1-1
d_gene: NA
CDR3nt: TGTGCCAGCATTGAATCGGGGTGGACTGAAGCTTTCTTT
CDR3aa: CASIESGWTEAFF

v_gene: TRBV5-1
abundance: NA
j_gene: TRBJ2-2
d_gene: TRBD1
CDR3nt: TGCGCCAGCAGCCAGGGACAGGGGGTCATCGGGGAGCTGTTTTTT
CDR3aa: CASSQGQGVIGELFF

v_gene: TRBV9
abundance: NA
j_gene: TRBJ2-3
d_gene: TRBD2
CDR3nt: TGTGCCAGCAGCGTAGTGGCGGGGGGCACAGATACGCAGTATTTT
CDR3aa: CASSVVAGGTDTQYF

v_gene: TRBV7-7
abundance: NA
j_gene: TRBJ2-2
d_gene: TRBD2
CDR3nt: TGTGCCAGCAGCCTCCGGGGAGCGGGAGGGTTGGGCACCGGGGAGCTGTTTTTT
CDR3aa: CASSLRGAGGLGTGELFF

v_gene: TRBV19
abundance: NA
j_gene: TRBJ2-5
d_gene: TRBD2
CDR3nt: TGTGCCAGTAGTATGGGACTAGCGGAGCGCCAGTACTTC
CDR3aa: CASSMGLAERQYF

v_gene: TRBV2
abundance: NA
j_gene: TRBJ2-6
d_gene: TRBD1
CDR3nt: TGTGCCAGCAGCGACAGGGTCTCTGGGGCCAACGTCCTGACTTTC
CDR3aa: CASSDRVSGANVLTF

v_gene: TRBV7-2
abundance: NA
j_gene: TRBJ2-3
d_gene: NA
CDR3nt: TGTGCCAGCAGCTTAAGTGGGAGCGTCACAGATACGCAGTATTTT
CDR3aa: CASSLSGSVTDTQYF

v_gene: TRBV2
abundance: NA
j_gene: TRBJ2-1
d_gene: NA
CDR3nt: TGTGCCAGCAGTGACCTGGGGGCCGGTGAGCAGTTCTTC
CDR3aa: CASSDLGAGEQFF

v_gene: TRBV5-1
abundance: NA
j_gene: TRBJ1-1
d_gene: NA
CDR3nt: TGCGCCAGCAGCTTCACCGGGAACACTGAAGCTTTCTTT
CDR3aa: CASSFTGNTEAFF

v_gene: TRBV28
abundance: many
j_gene: TRBJ1-4
d_gene: NA
CDR3nt: TGTGCCAGCAGTTTATCAACAGCCACCGAAAAACTGTTTTTT
CDR3aa: CASSLSTATEKLFF

v_gene: TRBV28
abundance: NA
j_gene: TRBJ1-2
d_gene: NA
CDR3nt: TGTGCCAGCAGCAAGCCTACTAACTATGGCTACACCTTC
CDR3aa: CASSKPTNYGYTF

v_gene: TRBV7-2
abundance: NA
j_gene: TRBJ1-1
d_gene: TRBD1
CDR3nt: TGTGCCAGCAGCCAAACAGGGGGCAAAATGAACACTGAAGCTTTCTTT
CDR3aa: CASSQTGGKMNTEAFF

v_gene: TRBV6-4
abundance: NA
j_gene: TRBJ2-3
d_gene: TRBD1
CDR3nt: TGTGCCAGCAGTGACGGGACAGGTTCCTTTGGAGATACGCAGTATTTT
CDR3aa: CASSDGTGSFGDTQYF

v_gene: TRBV5-1
abundance: NA
j_gene: TRBJ2-3
d_gene: NA
CDR3nt: TGCGCCAGCAGCTACATACCCACAGATACGCAGTATTTT
CDR3aa: CASSYIPTDTQYF

v_gene: TRBV28
abundance: NA
j_gene: TRBJ2-7
d_gene: TRBD2
CDR3nt: TGTGCCAGCAGTTTACACAGCGGGAGTGTCTACGAGCAGTACTTC
CDR3aa: CASSLHSGSVYEQYF

v_gene: TRBV9
abundance: few
j_gene: TRBJ2-3
d_gene: TRBD2
CDR3nt: TGTGCCAGCAGCGTCAGCGGGGGGGGCCCAGATACGCAGTATTTT
CDR3aa: CASSVSGGGPDTQYF

v_gene: TRBV6-1
abundance: NA
j_gene: TRBJ2-7
d_gene: TRBD1
CDR3nt: TGTGCCAGCAGGGCGGAGACAGGGATCGGCGAGCAGTACTTC
CDR3aa: CASRAETGIGEQYF

v_gene: TRBV5-1
abundance: once
j_gene: TRBJ1-1
d_gene: NA
CDR3nt: TGCGCCAGCAGCTTGTTACAGCAGAACACTGAAGCTTTCTTT
CDR3aa: CASSLLQQNTEAFF

v_gene: TRBV21-1
abundance: NA
j_gene: TRBJ1-5
d_gene: NA
CDR3nt: TGTGCCAGCAGCAAAAAGGCCCGCTTAGCTCAGCCCCAGCATTTT
CDR3aa: CASSKKARLAQPQHF

v_gene: TRBV28
abundance: NA
j_gene: TRBJ1-4
d_gene: NA
CDR3nt: TGTGCCAGCAGTTTATTTAGGGGATCTAATGAAAAACTGTTTTTT
CDR3aa: CASSLFRGSNEKLFF

v_gene: TRBV7-2
abundance: NA
j_gene: TRBJ2-3
d_gene: TRBD2
CDR3nt: TGTGCCAGCAGCTTAGGGGCACTAGCGGACACAGATACGCAGTATTTT
CDR3aa: CASSLGALADTDTQYF

v_gene: TRBV30
abundance: NA
j_gene: TRBJ1-1
d_gene: NA
CDR3nt: TGTGCCTGGAGTGTGACGGGGTTTACTGAAGCTTTCTTT
CDR3aa: CAWSVTGFTEAFF

v_gene: TRBV4-3
abundance: NA
j_gene: TRBJ2-7
d_gene: NA
CDR3nt: TGCGCCAGCAGCCAAGATGGGCGGGAAGGGGACTACGAGCAGTACTTC
CDR3aa: CASSQDGREGDYEQYF

v_gene: TRBV28
abundance: NA
j_gene: TRBJ1-2
d_gene: TRBD1
CDR3nt: TGTGCCAGCAGTCCCCTACAGGGGGTAAACGGCTACACCTTC
CDR3aa: CASSPLQGVNGYTF

v_gene: TRBV29-1
abundance: once
j_gene: TRBJ1-1
d_gene: TRBD1
CDR3nt: TGCAGCGACCTGGGGACAGGGAACACTGAAGCTTTCTTT
CDR3aa: CSDLGTGNTEAFF